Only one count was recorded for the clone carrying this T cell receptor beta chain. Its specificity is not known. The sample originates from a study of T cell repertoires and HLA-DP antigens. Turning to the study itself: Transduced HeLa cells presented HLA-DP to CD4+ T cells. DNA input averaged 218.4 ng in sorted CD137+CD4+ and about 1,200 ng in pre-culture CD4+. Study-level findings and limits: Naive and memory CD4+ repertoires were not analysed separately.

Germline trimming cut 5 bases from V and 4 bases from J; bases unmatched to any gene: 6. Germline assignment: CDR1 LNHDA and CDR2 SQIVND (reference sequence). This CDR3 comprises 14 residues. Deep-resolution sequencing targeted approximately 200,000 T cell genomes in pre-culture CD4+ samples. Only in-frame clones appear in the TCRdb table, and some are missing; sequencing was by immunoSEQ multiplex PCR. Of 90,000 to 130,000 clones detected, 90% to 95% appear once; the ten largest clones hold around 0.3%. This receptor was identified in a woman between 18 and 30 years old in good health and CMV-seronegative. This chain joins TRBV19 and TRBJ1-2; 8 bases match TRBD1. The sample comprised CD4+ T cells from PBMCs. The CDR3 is CASSPRGRSYGYTF. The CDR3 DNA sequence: TGTGCCAGTAGTCCCAGGGGGCGATCCTATGGCTACACCTTC.